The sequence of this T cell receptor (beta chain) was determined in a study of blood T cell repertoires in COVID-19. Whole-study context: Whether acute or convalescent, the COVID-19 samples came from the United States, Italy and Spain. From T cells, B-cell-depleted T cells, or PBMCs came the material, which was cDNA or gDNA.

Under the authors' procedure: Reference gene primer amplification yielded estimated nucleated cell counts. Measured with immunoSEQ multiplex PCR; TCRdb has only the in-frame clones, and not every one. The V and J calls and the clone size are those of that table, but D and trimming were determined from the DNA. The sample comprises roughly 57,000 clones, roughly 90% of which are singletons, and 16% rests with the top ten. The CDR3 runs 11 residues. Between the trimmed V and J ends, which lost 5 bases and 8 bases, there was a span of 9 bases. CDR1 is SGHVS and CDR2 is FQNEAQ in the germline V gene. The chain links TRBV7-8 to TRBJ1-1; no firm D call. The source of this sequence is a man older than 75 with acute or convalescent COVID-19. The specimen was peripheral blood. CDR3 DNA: TGTGCCAGCAGCGAGGGTGGCGAAGCTTTCTTT. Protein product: CASSEGGEAFF.